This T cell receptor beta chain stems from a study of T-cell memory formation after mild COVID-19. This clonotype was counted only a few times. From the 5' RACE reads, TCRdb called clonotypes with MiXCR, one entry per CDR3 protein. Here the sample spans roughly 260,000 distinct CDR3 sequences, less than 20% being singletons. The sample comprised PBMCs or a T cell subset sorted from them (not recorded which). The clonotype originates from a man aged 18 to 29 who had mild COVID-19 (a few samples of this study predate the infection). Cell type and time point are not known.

DNA for the CDR3: TGTGCCAGCAGCAACGAAGGGGGGGCCCTATGGGAGCAGTTCTTC. It encodes CASSNEGGALWEQFF. The genes are TRBV7-3 and TRBJ2-1; weak D call: TRBD2 (7 bases). With 5 bases removed from V and 10 bases from J, the gap between germline ends came to 21 bases. The germline gives CDR1 SGHTA, CDR2 FQGTGA. CDR3 length: 15 amino acids.